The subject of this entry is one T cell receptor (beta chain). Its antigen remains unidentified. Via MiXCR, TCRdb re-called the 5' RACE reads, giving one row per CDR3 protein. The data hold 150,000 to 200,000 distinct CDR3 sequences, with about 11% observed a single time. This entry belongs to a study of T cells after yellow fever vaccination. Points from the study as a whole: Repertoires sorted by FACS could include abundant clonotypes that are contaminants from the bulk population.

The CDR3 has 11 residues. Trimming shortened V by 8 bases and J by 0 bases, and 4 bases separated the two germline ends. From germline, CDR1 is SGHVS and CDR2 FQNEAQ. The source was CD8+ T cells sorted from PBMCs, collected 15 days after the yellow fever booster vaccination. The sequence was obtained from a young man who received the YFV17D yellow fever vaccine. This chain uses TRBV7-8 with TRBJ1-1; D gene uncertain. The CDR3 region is CASGVNTEAFF. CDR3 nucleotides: TGTGCCAGCGGGGTGAACACTGAAGCTTTCTTT.